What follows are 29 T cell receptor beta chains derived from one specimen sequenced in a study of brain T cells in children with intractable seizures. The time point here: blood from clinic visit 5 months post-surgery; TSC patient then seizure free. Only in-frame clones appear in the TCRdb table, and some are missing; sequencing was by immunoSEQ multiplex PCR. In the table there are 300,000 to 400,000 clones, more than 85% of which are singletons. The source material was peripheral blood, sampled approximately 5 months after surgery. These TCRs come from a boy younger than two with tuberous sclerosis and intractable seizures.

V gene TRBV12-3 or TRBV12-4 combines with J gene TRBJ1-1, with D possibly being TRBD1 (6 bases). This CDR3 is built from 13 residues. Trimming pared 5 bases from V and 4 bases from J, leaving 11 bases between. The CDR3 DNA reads TGTGCCAGCAGTATAACACAGGGCACTGAAGCTTTCTTT. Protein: CASSITQGTEAFF.

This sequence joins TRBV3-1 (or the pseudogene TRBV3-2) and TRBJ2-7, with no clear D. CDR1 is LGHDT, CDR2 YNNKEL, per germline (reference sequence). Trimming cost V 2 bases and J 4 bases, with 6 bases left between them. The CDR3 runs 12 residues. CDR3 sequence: CASSQIGYEQYF. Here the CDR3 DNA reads TGTGCCAGCAGCCAAATAGGGTACGAGCAGTACTTC.

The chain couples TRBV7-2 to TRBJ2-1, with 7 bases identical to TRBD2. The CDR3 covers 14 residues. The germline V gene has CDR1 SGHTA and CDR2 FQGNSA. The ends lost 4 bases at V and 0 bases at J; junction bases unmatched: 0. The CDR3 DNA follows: TGTGCCAGCAGCTGGACTAGCTCCTACAATGAGCAGTTCTTC. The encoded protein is CASSWTSSYNEQFF. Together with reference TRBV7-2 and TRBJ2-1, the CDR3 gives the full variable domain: GAGVSQSPSNKVTEKGKDVELRCDPISGHTALYWYRQSLGQGLEFLIYFQGNSAPDKSGLPSDRFSAERTGGSVSTLTIQRTQQEDSAVYLCASSWTSSYNEQFFGPGTRLTVL.

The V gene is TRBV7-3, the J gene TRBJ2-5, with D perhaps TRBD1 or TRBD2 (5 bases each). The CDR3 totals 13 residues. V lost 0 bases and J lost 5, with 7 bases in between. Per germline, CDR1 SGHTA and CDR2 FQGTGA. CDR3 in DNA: TGTGCCAGCAGCTTAACTCGGGGCGAGACCCAGTACTTC. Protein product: CASSLTRGETQYF.

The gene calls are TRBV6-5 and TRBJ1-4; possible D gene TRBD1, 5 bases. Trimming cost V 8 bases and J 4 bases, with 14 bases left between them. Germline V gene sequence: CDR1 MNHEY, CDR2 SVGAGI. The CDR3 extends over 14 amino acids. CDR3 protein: CASSPGRYNEKLFF. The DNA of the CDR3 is TGTGCCAGCTCTCCGGGACGGTATAATGAAAAACTGTTTTTT.

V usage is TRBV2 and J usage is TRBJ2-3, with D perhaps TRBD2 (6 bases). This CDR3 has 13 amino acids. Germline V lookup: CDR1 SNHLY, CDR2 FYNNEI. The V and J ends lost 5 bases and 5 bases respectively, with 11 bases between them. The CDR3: CASSLGRGDTQYF. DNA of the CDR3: TGTGCCAGCAGTCTAGGGCGGGGAGATACGCAGTATTTT.

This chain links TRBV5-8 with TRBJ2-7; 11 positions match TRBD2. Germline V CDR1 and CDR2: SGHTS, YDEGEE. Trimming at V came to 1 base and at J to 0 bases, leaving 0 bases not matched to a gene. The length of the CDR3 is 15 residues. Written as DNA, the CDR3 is TGTGCCAGCAGCTTGACTAGCGGGGGCTCCTACGAGCAGTACTTC. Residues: CASSLTSGGSYEQYF.

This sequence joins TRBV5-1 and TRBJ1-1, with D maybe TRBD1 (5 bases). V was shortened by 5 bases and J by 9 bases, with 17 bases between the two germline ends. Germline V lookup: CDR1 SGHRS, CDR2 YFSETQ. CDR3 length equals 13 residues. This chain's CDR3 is CASSRGDGAKAFF. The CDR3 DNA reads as TGCGCCAGCAGTAGAGGGGACGGGGCGAAAGCTTTCTTT.

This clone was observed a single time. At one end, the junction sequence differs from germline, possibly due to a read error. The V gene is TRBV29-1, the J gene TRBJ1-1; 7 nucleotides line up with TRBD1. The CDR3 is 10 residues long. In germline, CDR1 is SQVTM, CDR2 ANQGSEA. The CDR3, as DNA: TGCAGCGTTGACGCCCGAACAGGGGTCTTT. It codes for CSVDARTGVF. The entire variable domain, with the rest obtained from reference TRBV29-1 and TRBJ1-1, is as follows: SAVISQKPSRDICQRGTSLTIQCQVDSQVTMMFWYRQQPGQSLTLIATANQGSEATYESGFVIDKFPISRPNLTFSTLTVSNMSPEDSSIYLCSVDARTGVFGQGTRLTVV.

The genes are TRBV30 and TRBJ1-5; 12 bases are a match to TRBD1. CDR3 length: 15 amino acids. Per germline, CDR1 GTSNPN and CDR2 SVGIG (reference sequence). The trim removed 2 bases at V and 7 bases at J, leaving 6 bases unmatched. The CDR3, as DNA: TGTGCCTGGAGTTGGGGACAGGGGGCGGAGCAGCCCCAGCATTTT. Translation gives CAWSWGQGAEQPQHF. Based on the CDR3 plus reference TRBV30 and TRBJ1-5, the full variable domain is SQTIHQWPATLVQPVGSPLSLECTVEGTSNPNLYWYRQAAGRGLQLLFYSVGIGQISSEVPQNLSASRPQDRQFILSSKKLLLSDSGFYLCAWSWGQGAEQPQHFGDGTRLSIL.

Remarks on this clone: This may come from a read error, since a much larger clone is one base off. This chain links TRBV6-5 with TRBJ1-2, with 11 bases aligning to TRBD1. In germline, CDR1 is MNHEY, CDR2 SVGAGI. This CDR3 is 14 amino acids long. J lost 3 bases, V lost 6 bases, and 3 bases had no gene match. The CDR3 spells CASSLGQGDYGYTF. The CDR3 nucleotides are TGTGCCAGCAGCTTGGGACAGGGGGACTATGGCTACACCTTC.

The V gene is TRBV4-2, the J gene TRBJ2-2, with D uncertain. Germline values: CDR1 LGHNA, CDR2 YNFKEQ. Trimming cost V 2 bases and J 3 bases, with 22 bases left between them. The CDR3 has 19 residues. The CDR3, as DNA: TGTGCCAGCAGCCAATCGATCCCGGCCGAGGACGAATACACCGGGGAGCTGTTTTTT. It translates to CASSQSIPAEDEYTGELFF.

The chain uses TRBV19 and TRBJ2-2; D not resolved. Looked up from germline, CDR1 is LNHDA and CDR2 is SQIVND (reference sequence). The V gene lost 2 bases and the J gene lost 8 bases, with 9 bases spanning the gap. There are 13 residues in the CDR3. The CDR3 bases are TGTGCCAGTAGTATATATGGATCGGGGGAGCTGTTTTTT. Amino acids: CASSIYGSGELFF.

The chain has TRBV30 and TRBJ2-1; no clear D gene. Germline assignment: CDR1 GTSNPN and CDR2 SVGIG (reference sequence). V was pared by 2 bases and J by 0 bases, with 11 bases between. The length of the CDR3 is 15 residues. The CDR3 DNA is TGTGCCTGGAGTTCTACTCGTCGCTCCTACAATGAGCAGTTCTTC. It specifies CAWSSTRRSYNEQFF.

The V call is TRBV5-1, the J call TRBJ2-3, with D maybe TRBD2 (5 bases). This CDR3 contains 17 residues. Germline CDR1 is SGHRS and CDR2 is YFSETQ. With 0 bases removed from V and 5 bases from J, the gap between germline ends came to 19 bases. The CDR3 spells CASSLEILEQPKDTQYF. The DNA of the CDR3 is TGCGCCAGCAGCTTGGAAATACTAGAACAACCAAAAGATACGCAGTATTTT.

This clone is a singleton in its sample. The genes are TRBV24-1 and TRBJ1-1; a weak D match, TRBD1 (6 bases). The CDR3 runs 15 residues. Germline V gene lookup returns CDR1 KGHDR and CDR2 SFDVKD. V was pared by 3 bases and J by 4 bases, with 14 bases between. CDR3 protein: CATSDGRGGFTEAFF. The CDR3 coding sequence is TGTGCCACCAGTGATGGCAGGGGAGGCTTCACTGAAGCTTTCTTT.

CDR3 nucleotide sequence: TGCGCCAGCACCCACACTGGACTAGCGGTCTGCACAGATACGCAGTATTTT. Translating it yields CASTHTGLAVCTDTQYF. This chain links TRBV10-1 with TRBJ2-3; 10 positions match TRBD2. The CDR3 length is 17 residues. Germline V gene lookup returns CDR1 WNHNN and CDR2 SYGVQD (reference sequence). The V segment lost 7 bases and the J segment 1 base; nucleotides outside the gene matches: 11.

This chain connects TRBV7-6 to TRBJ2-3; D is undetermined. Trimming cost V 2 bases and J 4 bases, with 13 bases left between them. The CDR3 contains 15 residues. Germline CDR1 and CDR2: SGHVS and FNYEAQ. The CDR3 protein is CASSLTFGVADTQYF. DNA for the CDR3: TGTGCCAGCAGCTTAACATTCGGCGTTGCAGATACGCAGTATTTT.

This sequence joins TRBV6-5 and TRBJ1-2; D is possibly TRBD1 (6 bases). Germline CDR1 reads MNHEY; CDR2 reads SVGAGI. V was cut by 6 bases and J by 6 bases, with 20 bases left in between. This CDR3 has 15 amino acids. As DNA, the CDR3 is TGTGCCAGCAGCGTTGACAGGTCTATATACGATGGCTACACCTTC. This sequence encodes CASSVDRSIYDGYTF.

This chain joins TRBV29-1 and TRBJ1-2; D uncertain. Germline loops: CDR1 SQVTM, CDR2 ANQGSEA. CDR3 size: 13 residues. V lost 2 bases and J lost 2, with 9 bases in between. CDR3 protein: CSVEHGDNYGYTF. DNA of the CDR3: TGCAGCGTTGAACACGGAGACAACTATGGCTACACCTTC.

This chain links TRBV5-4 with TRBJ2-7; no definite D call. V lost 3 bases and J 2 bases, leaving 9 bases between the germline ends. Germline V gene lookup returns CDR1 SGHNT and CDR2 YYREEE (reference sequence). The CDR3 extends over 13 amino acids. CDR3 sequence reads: CASSSGPPYEQYF. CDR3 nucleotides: TGTGCCAGCAGCTCGGGCCCCCCCTACGAGCAGTACTTC.

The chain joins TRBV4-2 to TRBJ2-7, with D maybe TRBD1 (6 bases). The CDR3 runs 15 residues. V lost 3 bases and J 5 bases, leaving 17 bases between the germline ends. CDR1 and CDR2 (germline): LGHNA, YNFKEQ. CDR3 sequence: CASSQATGTLHEQYF. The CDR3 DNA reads TGTGCCAGCAGCCAGGCCACCGGGACACTCCACGAGCAGTACTTC.

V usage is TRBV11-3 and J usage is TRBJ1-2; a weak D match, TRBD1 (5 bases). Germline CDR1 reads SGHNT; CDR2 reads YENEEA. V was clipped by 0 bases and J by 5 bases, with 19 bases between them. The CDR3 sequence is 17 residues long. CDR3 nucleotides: TGTGCCAGCAGCTTAGATTCTCCAGGGACTATCCCTTATGGCTACACCTTC. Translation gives CASSLDSPGTIPYGYTF. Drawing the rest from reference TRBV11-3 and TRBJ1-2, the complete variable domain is EAGVVQSPRYKIIEKKQPVAFWCNPISGHNTLYWYLQNLGQGPELLIRYENEEAVDDSQLPKDRFSAERLKGVDSTLKIQPAELGDSAVYLCASSLDSPGTIPYGYTFGSGTRLTVV.

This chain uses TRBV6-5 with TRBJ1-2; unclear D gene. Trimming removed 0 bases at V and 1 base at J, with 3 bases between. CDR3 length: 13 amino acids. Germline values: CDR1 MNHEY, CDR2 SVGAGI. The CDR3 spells CASSYSVNYGYTF. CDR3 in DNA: TGTGCCAGCAGTTACTCGGTTAACTATGGCTACACCTTC.

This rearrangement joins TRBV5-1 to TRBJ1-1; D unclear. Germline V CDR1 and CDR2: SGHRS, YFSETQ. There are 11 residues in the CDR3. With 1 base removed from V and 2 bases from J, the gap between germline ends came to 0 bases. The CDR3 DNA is TGCGCCAGCAGCTTGAACACTGAAGCTTTCTTT. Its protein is CASSLNTEAFF.

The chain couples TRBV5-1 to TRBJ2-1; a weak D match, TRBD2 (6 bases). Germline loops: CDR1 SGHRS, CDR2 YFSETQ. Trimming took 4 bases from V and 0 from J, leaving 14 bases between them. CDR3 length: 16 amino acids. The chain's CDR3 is CASSPGLRSSYNEQFF. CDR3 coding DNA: TGCGCCAGCAGCCCGGGACTCCGGAGCTCCTACAATGAGCAGTTCTTC.

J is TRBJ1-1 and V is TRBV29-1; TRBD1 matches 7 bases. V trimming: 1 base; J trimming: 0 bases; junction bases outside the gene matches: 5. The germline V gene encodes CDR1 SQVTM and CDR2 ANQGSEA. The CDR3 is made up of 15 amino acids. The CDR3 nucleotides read TGCAGCGTTGAAGTTACAGGGGTTATGAACACTGAAGCTTTCTTT. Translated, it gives CSVEVTGVMNTEAFF.

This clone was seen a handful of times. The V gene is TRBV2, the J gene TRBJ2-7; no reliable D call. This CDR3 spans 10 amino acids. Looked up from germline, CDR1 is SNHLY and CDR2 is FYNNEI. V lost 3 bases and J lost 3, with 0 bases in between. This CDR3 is CASSDYEQYF. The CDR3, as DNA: TGTGCCAGCAGTGACTACGAGCAGTACTTC.

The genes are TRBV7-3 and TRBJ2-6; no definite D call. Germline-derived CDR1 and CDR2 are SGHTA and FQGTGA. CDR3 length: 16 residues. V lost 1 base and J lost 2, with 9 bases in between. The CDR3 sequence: CASSLKGFAGANVLTF. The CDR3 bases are TGTGCCAGCAGCTTAAAAGGCTTCGCTGGGGCCAACGTCCTGACTTTC.